This T cell receptor beta chain was sequenced for a study of STAT5B mutations in CD4+ large granular lymphocyte leukemia. Background on the study: Among healthy controls, a particular HLA allele went with more CDR3 'QG' motifs. Study-wide findings and caveats: TRBV06-family usage was enriched in top patient clones (8/27) versus controls (2/35). No patients shared main leukemic clonotypes, though about 24% appeared at low frequency elsewhere.

Sequenced by immunoSEQ multiplex PCR; TCRdb stores in-frame clones only, minus some. The sample holds approximately 40,000 clones; roughly 81% are singletons and the top ten take 3% to 4.5%. As regards this clone: What it recognizes is unknown.

The length of the CDR3 is 15 residues. Germline V gene lookup returns CDR1 GTSNPN and CDR2 SVGIG (reference sequence). Trimming stripped 4 bases from V and 1 base from J, with 14 bases between. This chain uses TRBV30 with TRBJ1-5; D is possibly TRBD1 (6 bases). This receptor was identified in a human donor in good health. Sequenced material: CD4+ T cells from blood buffy coats. The CDR3: CAWNNAGESNQPQHF. CDR3 DNA: TGTGCCTGGAATAACGCAGGGGAAAGCAATCAGCCCCAGCATTTT. The whole variable domain, filled in from reference TRBV30 and TRBJ1-5, reads SQTIHQWPATLVQPVGSPLSLECTVEGTSNPNLYWYRQAAGRGLQLLFYSVGIGQISSEVPQNLSASRPQDRQFILSSKKLLLSDSGFYLCAWNNAGESNQPQHFGDGTRLSIL.